This T cell receptor beta chain was sequenced during a study of shared clonotypes between healthy human individuals. This clone was counted only a few times. CDR3 length: 15 residues. J gave up 3 bases and V 8 bases, and 9 bases lay outside the gene matches. The germline CDR1 and CDR2 sequences are LNHDA and SQIVND (reference sequence). Clones were sequenced by immunoSEQ multiplex PCR, and TCRdb holds only the in-frame ones, with some missing. The repertoire holds 850,000 to 1,200,000 clones, with more than 60% as singletons. Sequenced sample: memory CD4+ T cells sorted from blood. Subset meaning: CD45RA-negative fraction. The J gene is TRBJ1-5, the V gene TRBV19; 8 bases match TRBD1. The clonotype originates from a man younger than 30 in good health. The CDR3 sequence is CASSSTGGDNQPQHF. The DNA for the CDR3 is TGTGCCAGTTCCTCTACAGGGGGTGACAATCAGCCCCAGCATTTT.